This entry lists 8 T cell receptor beta chains sequenced from one sample in a study of OX40 agonist ivuxolimab in advanced cancers. Clones were read by immunoSEQ multiplex PCR, and TCRdb kept only the in-frame ones, dropping some. The sample gives 78,000 or so clones, almost 90% of which show up once; under 0.9% is in the top ten. The specimen comprised CD4+ or CD8+ T cells sorted from blood, sampled in a trial of the OX40 agonist ivuxolimab. The receptor source for this set is an adult with an advanced solid tumor such as melanoma, head and neck, liver or kidney cancer.

Of note for this clone: The junction does not match germline at one end; this may be a read error. V usage is TRBV19 and J usage is TRBJ1-2; the D gene is possibly TRBD1 (5 bases). This CDR3 contains 11 residues. Germline V gene lookup returns CDR1 LNHDA and CDR2 SQIVND (reference sequence). CDR3 sequence (DNA): TGTGCCAGTAGTAATACGGGGCGGAACCACTTC. Its protein product is CASSNTGRNHF.

This clone was detected a few times. The V and J genes are TRBV19 and TRBJ1-5; 10 positions agree with TRBD1. Germline V gene lookup returns CDR1 LNHDA and CDR2 SQIVND (reference sequence). This CDR3 contains 15 residues. V dropped 7 bases and J dropped 3; count of bases not matched to a gene: 6. CDR3 region: CASTDRGRINQPQHF. Written as DNA, the CDR3 is TGTGCCAGTACTGACAGGGGGCGCATCAATCAGCCCCAGCATTTT. Drawing the rest from reference TRBV19 and TRBJ1-5, the complete variable domain is DGGITQSPKYLFRKEGQNVTLSCEQNLNHDAMYWYRQDPGQGLRLIYYSQIVNDFQKGDIAEGYSVSREKKESFPLTVTSAQKNPTAFYLCASTDRGRINQPQHFGDGTRLSIL.

The chain couples TRBV19 to TRBJ2-2; D is perhaps TRBD2 (5 bases). Germline CDR1 is LNHDA and CDR2 is SQIVND (reference sequence). The CDR3 runs to 14 residues. The germline V and J ends were trimmed by 7 bases and 1 base, with 10 bases remaining between them. The CDR3 region is CASTSRGNTGELFF. CDR3 bases: TGTGCCAGTACCAGCCGGGGGAACACCGGGGAGCTGTTTTTT. The whole variable domain, remainder taken from reference TRBV19 and TRBJ2-2, is DGGITQSPKYLFRKEGQNVTLSCEQNLNHDAMYWYRQDPGQGLRLIYYSQIVNDFQKGDIAEGYSVSREKKESFPLTVTSAQKNPTAFYLCASTSRGNTGELFFGEGSRLTVL.

The V gene is TRBV19, the J gene TRBJ2-5; D unresolved. The CDR3 spans 13 residues. Germline V gene sequence: CDR1 LNHDA, CDR2 SQIVND (reference sequence). The V gene lost 8 bases and the J gene lost 2 bases, with 12 bases spanning the gap. The chain's CDR3 is CASRRGVQETQYF. CDR3 in DNA: TGTGCCAGTCGGAGAGGCGTTCAAGAGACCCAGTACTTC.

The V gene is TRBV4-1, the J gene TRBJ1-1, with TRBD1 matching over 9 bases. In germline, CDR1 is MGHRA, CDR2 YSYEKL. CDR3 size: 16 residues. V trimming: 3 bases; J trimming: 0 bases; junction bases outside the gene matches: 5. The chain's CDR3 is CASSHIGQGLNTEAFF. The CDR3 DNA reads TGCGCCAGCAGCCACATCGGACAGGGGCTGAACACTGAAGCTTTCTTT.

This CDR3 reads CASSTRTREAFF. The CDR3 region has the DNA TGTGCCAGCAGTACCCGGACTCGTGAAGCTTTCTTT. The rearrangement uses TRBV6-6 and TRBJ1-1; no clear D. Deletions cut 5 bases from V and 7 bases from J, with 11 bases between. Per the germline V gene, CDR1 is MNHNY and CDR2 is SVGAGI (reference sequence). The CDR3 is 12 amino acids.

The V gene is TRBV7-2, the J gene TRBJ1-5; unclear D gene. This CDR3 spans 13 amino acids. V shed 3 bases and J shed 7 bases, with 10 bases lying between them. Germline values: CDR1 SGHTA, CDR2 FQGNSA. CDR3 bases: TGTGCCAGCAGCTTCCGGGTGGAACAGCCCCAGCATTTT. As protein: CASSFRVEQPQHF.

The chain has TRBV5-6 and TRBJ1-2, with D uncertain. V lost 1 base and J lost 0, with 10 bases in between. The CDR3 consists of 15 residues. The germline V gene encodes CDR1 SGHDT and CDR2 YYEEEE. The CDR3 region has the DNA TGTGCCAGCAGCTTGTACCCGGCAGCTAACTATGGCTACACCTTC. Protein sequence: CASSLYPAANYGYTF.